The entry below gives a single T cell receptor (beta chain) sequence along with its context. Its target antigen remains unknown. Sequenced on a NextSeq 550. The Human TCR Profiling Kit (MiLaboratory) was used to prepare UMI-labeled 5' RACE TRB cDNA libraries. The full amount of extracted RNA was used for cDNA synthesis, and the full amount of resulting cDNA was used for PCR amplification. Libraries were prepared in parallel using an identical number of PCR cycles. Turning to the authors' computational methods: With a requirement of at least two reads per UMI, MIGEC and MiXCR extracted about 53,000 +/- 9,400 unique UMI-labeled TRB cDNA molecules per library. An average of approximately 40,000 +/- 10,000 functional in-frame TRB CDR3 nucleotide clonotypes without stop codons was found per library. After downsampling to 5000 UMI-labeled TRB molecules per sample, diversity metrics, including normalized Shannon-Wiener and Chao1, were computed in VDJtools. Clonotype-size-weighted physicochemical properties of the central five CDR3 residues (interaction energy, strength, volume and Kidera factor 4) were computed in VDJtools. Reprocessed by TCRdb, the reads give a single entry per CDR3 protein sequence, without DNA. These V and J calls are TCRdb output, not the study's own analysis. This sample's table contains 150,000 or so distinct CDR3 sequences. The top ten constitute about 0.48% of the sample.

For each CD8+ T cell subset, flow sorting was done in triplicate, and around 300,000 cells per subset went directly into RLT lysis buffer. Naive CD8+ T cells were defined stringently as CD45RO-CCR7+CD27+CD95- to exclude memory contaminants. Using standard density gradient centrifugation, peripheral blood mononuclear cells were isolated from buffy coats. Naive CXCR3-negative and CXCR3-positive CD8+ T cells were flow-sorted using a FACSAria III. An RNeasy Mini Kit was used to extract total RNA from the sorted cells. This entry comes from a study of CXCR3-negative and CXCR3-positive naive CD8 T cells (dated by TCRdb to about 2019). Background on the whole study: In total, some 150 million TRB reads were obtained, which works out to roughly 1.5 +/- 0.3 million reads per library. Data from ten to twelve donors, pooled across two independent experiments, went into the diversity and physicochemical repertoire analyses. Naive subsets from 5 donors and memory cells from 3 donors were included in the TRBV-TRBJ cluster analysis.

From the germline V gene, CDR1 is SQVTM and CDR2 is ANQGSEA. Its CDR3 holds 14 amino acids, cysteine through phenylalanine. DNA for this receptor is not on file. Findings and caveats that apply to the study as a whole: Naive CXCR3-negative and CXCR3-positive cells from the same donor showed similar TRBV-TRBJ usage, whereas memory cells showed distinct patterns. Because surface CD5, which is linked to self-reactivity in mice, was comparable between the naive subsets, TCR interaction strength was also inferred from TRB CDR3 physicochemical properties. Repertoire diversity was comparably high in both naive subsets but much lower in memory CD8+ T cells. Compared with CXCR3-negative naive cells, CXCR3-positive naive cells had TRB CDR3s with higher hydrophobicity (lower Kidera factor 4), lower energy, and higher strength and volume indices. CXCR3 expression partially decreased after cryopreservation, so most assays used freshly isolated PBMCs.

Material: naive CXCR3+ CD8+ T cells from blood. The label giving this sample's cell subset or site can be read as: CD45RO-CCR7+CD27+CD95- naive CD8+ T cells expressing CXCR3 (TNR3+). Recombination linked TRBV29-1 to TRBJ1-1; without DNA, the TCRdb call of TRBD1 cannot be checked. This receptor was taken from a human donor in good health. Some clones in this sample may be carry-over from other donors' samples. The CDR3 reads CTMYPGQGGTEAFF.